This T cell receptor (beta chain) derives from a study of blood T cells in healthy people across ages (dated by TCRdb to the mid-2010s). The study in broad terms: In model experiments, template switching captured about one uniquely barcoded TCR beta cDNA molecule for every two T cells. To track age-related changes in TCR beta repertoire diversity, the study relied on deep sequencing normalized with unique cDNA molecular identifiers. The donors were divided into four age groups: young (average approximately 17 years), middle-aged (approximately 41), aged (roughly 66) and long-lived (about 79). Donors of different ages were randomly distributed across sequencing lanes to avoid experimental bias. For two donors (one aged 18 to 29 and one aged 80 or older), the study analyzed two additional independent replicas of 1 million unique cDNA reads from the same blood draw. Results and caveats for the whole study, not just this receptor: Observed TCR beta diversity per million T cells fell roughly linearly with age, and a significant reduction was already apparent by age roughly 41. The long-lived group showed more naive CD4+ T cells, fewer expanded clones and increased TCR diversity than the aged group, suggesting age selection. Estimates of total diversity based on one million sequenced T cells were considered lower bounds and underestimates. Because the CMV infection status of the donors was unknown, age-related changes in expanded clonotypes may potentially have been confounded. Conclusive comparison of naive and antigen-experienced compartments was prevented by the profiling of bulk unsorted PBMCs. There was a strong correlation between observed TCR beta diversity and the percentage of naive T cells measured by flow cytometry.

Comment on this clonotype: The antigen this receptor binds is unknown. Since a much larger clone is just one base distant, this may be a read error.

The donors were 40 or so Caucasian individuals from Russia, aged roughly 6 to 90 years, who were systemically healthy. Around 9.7 milliliters of peripheral blood were collected from each donor into EDTA-treated Vacutainer tubes. Ficoll-Paque density-gradient centrifugation was used to isolate PBMCs, with at least 7 million per sample. Trizol reagent was used to extract total RNA from the PBMCs, yielding at least 6 micrograms per sample. Naive CD45RAhigh/CD27high T cell percentages were measured by flow cytometry on a PBMC aliquot from every donor. The junction shows trimming of 0 bases on V and 6 bases on J, plus 15 bases between the germline ends. Sequences LGHNA (CDR1) and YNFKEQ (CDR2) are obtained from the germline V gene. Its CDR3 holds 16 amino acids, cysteine through phenylalanine. The retained sequence is limited to the CDR3, 48 bases, with the frame set at the first base. Libraries were constructed by 5' RACE. Sequencing was performed on an Illumina HiSeq 2500. A second about 7 to 11 cycle PCR used a sample-barcoded 5' primer and a J-beta primer mix. A unique molecular identifier was introduced onto each TCR beta cDNA molecule by a template-switch 5' adaptor carrying 12 random nucleotides. Each sample yielded at least 3 million CDR3-containing paired-end reads. First-strand cDNA synthesis was performed from all RNA using the Mint cDNA synthesis kit, with priming by a TRBC-specific oligonucleotide. After uracil-DNA glycosylase treatment, a first 18-cycle PCR used universal primers M1SS and BC2_uni_R on all cDNA. The published analysis was carried out like this. For normalization, 1 million high-quality reads were randomly selected from each sample, with every read carrying a distinct molecular identifier. Instead of being binned into consensus sequences, reads that shared molecular identifiers were thrown out. MiTCR, run with a Q25 quality threshold and the strictest error-elimination algorithm, handled CDR3 identification, clonotype clustering and error correction. Lower-bound total TCR beta diversity was estimated with a nonparametric unseen species model using Euler transformation. The raw public reads went through TCRdb reprocessing: fastp at Q25, MiXCR clone calling, in-frame beta chains kept. Entries that share a CDR3 protein sequence are merged under the most common genes and DNA. The V and J calls and clone size come from TCRdb's table, not from the authors' own analysis. The sample data list 790,000 or so distinct CDR3 sequences, and 56% of these were observed just once. The top ten constitute around 24% of the sample.

The sequence is built from TRBV4-2 and TRBJ1-5; the D gene is perhaps TRBD1, on 5 matching bases. The source material was blood. This receptor was obtained from a man aged 35 to 55 in good health. The CDR3 has the sequence CASSQEGGGSIQPQHF. The DNA is as follows: TGTGCCAGCAGCCAAGAGGGGGGGGGGTCCATTCAGCCCCAGCATTTT.